This note documents a single TCR beta chain sequence. Only a few counts were recorded for this clonotype. Its antigen target is currently unknown. There are no base qualities to consult, and no much larger clone falls within one base. This sample was sequenced with an Illumina HiSeq 1500. TCRdb's own reprocessing of the public reads used fastp at Q25 and MiXCR and kept productive beta chains. Under each unique CDR3 protein, matching rows form one entry showing the most common genes and DNA. This sample holds 400,000 or so distinct CDR3 sequences; around 32% were observed only once. Clones ranked in the top ten supply roughly 13% of the sample. This entry belongs to a study of T cell repertoires in cytomegalovirus infection (dated by TCRdb to about 2019). In the study overall: Donor HLA type was relevant to the analysis, as public TCR beta signatures indicated carriage of CMV infection together with the matching HLA type. What the study reported, not specific to this receptor: The ex vivo response was dominated by HLA-C-restricted CMV-specific TCR beta clonotypes, which also provided the single most frequent clonotype in two of eight donors. In both this cohort and an independent approximately 350-donor cohort, the cumulative frequency of public TCR beta family members distinguished carriers of CMV infection plus the relevant HLA type.

The germline V gene yields SGHTA for CDR1 and FQGNSA for CDR2. V is reduced by 5 bases and J by 6 bases, leaving a spacing of 11 bases between them. The CDR3 spans 13 residues, from the cysteine through the phenylalanine. Of the read, only the CDR3 DNA is kept; its 39 bases are in frame from base 1. The V gene is TRBV7-2 and the J gene is TRBJ2-4; no D gene is confidently identified. Source material: PBMCs. This receptor was obtained from a human donor in good health (CMV status not recorded). Some clones in this sample may be carry-over from other donors' samples. For the CDR3, the sequence is CASSRPGPNIQYF. Here is the DNA: TGTGCCAGCAGCAGGCCCGGGCCAAACATTCAGTACTTC.